The 25 T cell receptor beta chains reported below all come from one sample, sequenced in a study of cytomegalovirus exposure and HLA in healthy donors. The PCR ran on 60 Vbeta and 13 Jbeta primers. Some clones are missing from TCRdb's copy, which holds only in-frame ones; the method was immunoSEQ multiplex PCR. The repertoire holds 150,000 to 200,000 clones, with about 70% as singletons. The sample was PBMCs. Receptors originate from a woman aged 35 to 49 in good health and CMV-seropositive.

V and J are TRBV7-2 and TRBJ2-5; 12 nucleotides line up with TRBD2. Germline CDR1 reads SGHTA; CDR2 reads FQGNSA. V shed 3 bases and J 5 bases; nucleotides not matched to a gene: 1. This CDR3 contains 14 residues. The CDR3 coding sequence is TGTGCCAGCAGCTTCGGGACTAGCGGGGAGACCCAGTACTTC. It codes for CASSFGTSGETQYF.

This clone was seen a handful of times. V usage is TRBV28 and J usage is TRBJ1-5, with D possibly TRBD1 on 6 matching bases. The germline V gene has CDR1 MDHEN and CDR2 SYDVKM. V dropped 5 bases and J dropped 9 bases, with 23 bases sitting between them. CDR3 length: 16 residues. The CDR3 loop is CASSHVPGTHLVPQHF. The CDR3 DNA reads as TGTGCCAGCAGTCACGTACCAGGGACACATTTGGTGCCCCAGCATTTT.

CDR3 DNA sequence: TGTGCCAGCAGGTACGTGAGCTCCTATAATTCACCCCTCCACTTT. As protein: CASRYVSSYNSPLHF. The V and J genes are TRBV28 and TRBJ1-6; D call uncertain. The CDR3 extends over 15 amino acids. The V end was cut by 6 bases, the J end by 0 bases, with 9 bases between. The germline V gene has CDR1 MDHEN and CDR2 SYDVKM.

The chain is built from TRBV4-3 and TRBJ2-6, with TRBD2 matching over 9 bases. The CDR3 sequence is 19 residues long. V lost 2 bases to trimming and J lost 1 base; unmatched junction nucleotides: 9. Germline CDR1 is LGHNA and CDR2 is YSLEER. The CDR3: CASSQRGGGGASGANVLTF. As DNA, the CDR3 is TGCGCCAGCAGCCAAAGGGGGGGCGGGGGGGCGTCTGGGGCCAACGTCCTGACTTTC.

The V gene is TRBV5-8, the J gene TRBJ1-1; 10 bases are shared with TRBD1. J gave up 6 bases and V 4 bases, and 9 bases lay outside the gene matches. The CDR3 runs to 15 residues. Germline values: CDR1 SGHTS, CDR2 YDEGEE. CDR3 in DNA: TGTGCCAGCAGCGCAAGGGGACAGGGGATGGCTGAAGCTTTCTTT. Translation: CASSARGQGMAEAFF. Filled out from reference TRBV5-8 and TRBJ1-1, the complete variable domain reads EAGVTQSPTHLIKTRGQQATLRCSPISGHTSVYWYQQALGLGLQFLLWYDEGEERNRGNFPPRFSGRQFPNYSSELNVNALELEDSALYLCASSARGQGMAEAFFGQGTRLTVV.

This clone was picked up a small number of times. V is TRBV18 and J is TRBJ1-4; 7 bases fit TRBD1. The CDR3 has 15 amino acids. Unmatched junction bases numbered 6, after V lost 2 bases and J lost 6 bases. Germline CDR1 reads KGHSH; CDR2 reads LQKENI. CDR3 bases: TGTGCCAGCTCACCATCCTCCAGGGGGGATGAAAAACTGTTTTTT. Amino acids: CASSPSSRGDEKLFF.

The rearrangement uses TRBV4-2 and TRBJ2-1; no definite D call. The germline CDR1 and CDR2 sequences are LGHNA and YNFKEQ. This CDR3 spans 14 amino acids. Between the trimmed V and J ends, which lost 3 bases and 0 bases, there was a span of 6 bases. The DNA of the CDR3 is TGTGCCAGCAGCCAGGCTGGCTCCTACAATGAGCAGTTCTTC. This sequence encodes CASSQAGSYNEQFF.

This chain connects TRBV25-1 to TRBJ2-1; possible D gene TRBD1, 6 bases. Looked up from germline, CDR1 is MGHDK and CDR2 is SYGVNS. Trimming left V 7 bases short and J 4 bases short, with 8 bases between. This CDR3 is built from 12 residues. For the CDR3, the DNA is TGTGCCAGCACGACAGGTTACAATGAGCAGTTCTTC. Its translation is CASTTGYNEQFF.

The count of this clone is one. The chain couples TRBV4-2 to TRBJ2-7, with 9 bases matching TRBD2. Germline-derived CDR1 and CDR2 are LGHNA and YNFKEQ. This CDR3 comprises 15 residues. V shed 1 base and J 7 bases; nucleotides not matched to a gene: 8. DNA of the CDR3: TGTGCCAGCAGCCAAGGAGCGGGGGGCTCGGGGGAGCAGTACTTC. As protein: CASSQGAGGSGEQYF.

The rearrangement joins TRBV7-3 to TRBJ1-3; maybe TRBD1 (5 bases). Germline CDR1 SGHTA, CDR2 FQGTGA. Trimming removed 2 bases at V and 3 bases at J, with 11 bases between. This CDR3 region has 15 residues. As DNA, the CDR3 is TGTGCCAGCAGCTTAGTGGGGGGGGATGGAAACACCATATATTTT. It translates to CASSLVGGDGNTIYF.

This chain uses TRBV5-6 with TRBJ2-4; D may be TRBD1 (7 bases). Trimming removed 4 bases from V and 0 bases from J, with 14 bases in between. The CDR3 has 16 amino acids. Per the germline V gene, CDR1 is SGHDT and CDR2 is YYEEEE. CDR3 in DNA: TGTGCCAGCAGCGCGGGACAGAGCTTAGCCAAAAACATTCAGTACTTC. Amino acid sequence: CASSAGQSLAKNIQYF.

The CDR3 loop is CASSQVAIAGSYEQYF. The CDR3 DNA reads TGCGCCAGCAGCCAAGTAGCTATAGCTGGATCCTACGAGCAGTACTTC. The rearrangement links TRBV4-1 to TRBJ2-7, with D uncertain. With 1 base removed from V and 1 base from J, the gap between germline ends came to 14 bases. The germline V gene has CDR1 MGHRA and CDR2 YSYEKL. This CDR3 comprises 16 residues.

The chain recombines TRBV9 with TRBJ1-4, with a tentative D call TRBD1 (6 bases). Germline V lookup: CDR1 SGDLS, CDR2 YYNGEE. The CDR3 spans 14 residues. Trimming removed 0 bases from V and 4 bases from J, with 7 bases in between. CDR3: CASSVEQGNEKLFF. CDR3 coding DNA: TGTGCCAGCAGCGTAGAACAGGGTAATGAAAAACTGTTTTTT.

The count of this clone is one. This sample also contains other DNA sequences that code for the same CDR3. CDR3 loop: CSVEGLAGGEQFF. CDR3 in DNA: TGCAGCGTTGAAGGATTGGCCGGAGGGGAGCAGTTCTTC. The rearrangement links TRBV29-1 to TRBJ2-1; tentative D call: TRBD2 (6 bases). Trimming removed 1 base at V and 10 bases at J, with 14 bases between. There are 13 residues in the CDR3. Germline V gives CDR1 SQVTM, CDR2 ANQGSEA.

The rearrangement uses TRBV2 and TRBJ2-1; 8 nucleotides line up with TRBD2. The CDR3 runs to 15 residues. Trimming removed 7 bases from V and 8 bases from J; junction bases left unmatched: 13. Per the germline V gene, CDR1 is SNHLY and CDR2 is FYNNEI. The CDR3 nucleotides are TGTGCCAGCATAAGACTAGCGATTGGAGTGGATGAGCAGTTCTTC. Protein sequence: CASIRLAIGVDEQFF.

This clone has a handful of counts. The chain combines TRBV7-8 with TRBJ2-5; weak D call: TRBD1 (5 bases). The J call is doubtful: the DNA matches TRBJ2-7 better. Germline lookup yields CDR1 SGHVS and CDR2 FQNEAQ. The CDR3 runs 15 residues. The CDR3 DNA reads TGTGCCAGCAGCTTAGAGTTAGGGGTGACCTACGAGCAGTACTTC. Protein product: CASSLELGVTYEQYF.

In nucleotides, the CDR3 is TGTGCCAGCAGCTTACGACTAGCGAGGAACACCGGGGAGCTGTTTTTT. Amino acids: CASSLRLARNTGELFF. The chain is built from TRBV7-2 and TRBJ2-2; TRBD2 matches at 8 bases. CDR3 length: 16 residues. CDR1 and CDR2 (germline): SGHTA, FQGNSA. The V segment lost 2 bases and the J segment 1 base; nucleotides outside the gene matches: 3.

V gene TRBV14 combines with J gene TRBJ2-5; TRBD1 is a possible D gene (6 bases). V lost 0 bases and J lost 10, with 12 bases in between. The CDR3 has 13 residues. CDR1 SGHDN and CDR2 FVKESK come from the germline V gene. DNA for the CDR3: TGTGCCAGCAGCCAAGACTTTCAAGGGGGCCAGTACTTC. It codes for CASSQDFQGGQYF. The full variable domain, rest sourced from reference TRBV14 and TRBJ2-5, is EAGVTQFPSHSVIEKGQTVTLRCDPISGHDNLYWYRRVMGKEIKFLLHFVKESKQDESGMPNNRFLAERTGGTYSTLKVQPAELEDSGVYFCASSQDFQGGQYFGPGTRLLVL.

The chain carries TRBV29-1 and TRBJ2-2, with a tentative D call TRBD1 (6 bases). The CDR3 covers 14 residues. Germline CDR1 is SQVTM and CDR2 is ANQGSEA. Trimming pared 6 bases from V and 0 bases from J, leaving 11 bases between. The CDR3 reads CSVARTANTGELFF. DNA of the CDR3: TGCAGCGTAGCTCGGACAGCGAACACCGGGGAGCTGTTTTTT.

With respect to this clone: At one end, the junction sequence differs from germline, possibly due to a read error. V gene TRBV6-1 combines with J gene TRBJ2-7; tentative D call: TRBD2 (5 bases). CDR1 and CDR2 from the germline V gene are MNHNS and SASEGT. The CDR3 totals 13 residues. The CDR3 DNA reads as TGTGCCAGCAGTGAACTGGACTCCTACGTGCAGTACTTC. Translated, it gives CASSELDSYVQYF.

This clone was detected a few times. J is TRBJ2-5 and V is TRBV14; the D gene is possibly TRBD1 (6 bases). Germline CDR1 is SGHDN and CDR2 is FVKESK. V was cut by 4 bases and J by 2 bases, with 14 bases left in between. This CDR3 region has 15 residues. The DNA for the CDR3 is TGTGCCAGCAGCCTACAGACAGGAAATCAAGAGACCCAGTACTTC. Protein: CASSLQTGNQETQYF.

This clone has just one count. V and J are TRBV5-6 and TRBJ1-6, with D unclear. This CDR3 spans 14 amino acids. The V end was cut by 0 bases, the J end by 10 bases, with 11 bases between. Germline CDR1 and CDR2: SGHDT and YYEEEE. The chain's CDR3 is CASSLVVRGSPLHF. CDR3 coding DNA: TGTGCCAGCAGCTTGGTGGTGCGCGGCTCACCCCTCCACTTT.

The J gene is TRBJ1-2, the V gene TRBV9, with 10 positions matching TRBD1. The CDR3 spans 14 residues. After removal of 3 bases from V and 8 bases from J, the junction contained 7 bases not matched to a gene. Germline assignment: CDR1 SGDLS and CDR2 YYNGEE. The CDR3 sequence: CASSAPGTGAGYTF. CDR3 bases: TGTGCCAGCAGCGCACCCGGGACAGGGGCCGGCTACACCTTC.

The genes are TRBV19 and TRBJ2-2, with 9 bases that match TRBD2. CDR1 is LNHDA, CDR2 SQIVND, per germline (reference sequence). The CDR3 has 14 residues. Losses at the gene ends were 3 bases for V and 7 bases for J; bases not matched to a gene: 3. In DNA form, the CDR3 reads TGTGCCAGTAGTATGACTAGCGGTGTCGGGGAGCTGTTTTTT. Amino acid sequence: CASSMTSGVGELFF. Supplemented by reference TRBV19 and TRBJ2-2, the full variable domain reads DGGITQSPKYLFRKEGQNVTLSCEQNLNHDAMYWYRQDPGQGLRLIYYSQIVNDFQKGDIAEGYSVSREKKESFPLTVTSAQKNPTAFYLCASSMTSGVGELFFGEGSRLTVL.

This chain links TRBV29-1 with TRBJ2-2, with D tentatively TRBD1 (6 bases). CDR3 length: 14 amino acids. The germline gives CDR1 SQVTM, CDR2 ANQGSEA. Trimming pared 7 bases from V and 6 bases from J, leaving 18 bases between. CDR3 DNA sequence: TGCAGCGGGACCCGGGACACGGGATCCGGGGAGCTGTTTTTT. Translation: CSGTRDTGSGELFF.